The rows below give T cell receptor beta chains drawn from one sample of a study of CD8 T cells in ankylosing spondylitis. One entry per CDR3 protein, called by TCRdb with MiXCR from the 5' RACE reads. The sample contains about 540,000 distinct CDR3 sequences, approximately 12% of which appear only once. The sequencing sample was made of blood, either unsorted or a sorted T cell fraction (not recorded which). These receptors came from a male donor with ankylosing spondylitis. Both conserved end residues are part of each CDR3. Each record gives: CDR3 protein, CDR3 DNA, D gene, J gene, clone size, V gene. The D gene is left open where the match is weak. The listing skips clone size in some rows; elsewhere it reads once, few, many or a size class.

cdr3_aa: CSVGGEVSYEQYF; cdr3_nt: TGCAGCGTTGGGGGGGAGGTTTCCTACGAGCAGTACTTC; d_call: NA; j_call: TRBJ2-7; clone_size: many; v_call: TRBV29-1
cdr3_aa: CASTLAGTNTGELFF; cdr3_nt: TGCGCCAGCACGTTGGCGGGGACGAACACCGGGGAGCTGTTTTTT; d_call: NA; j_call: TRBJ2-2; clone_size: few; v_call: TRBV5-1
cdr3_aa: CASSLSGNNQPQHF; cdr3_nt: TGTGCCAGCAGTTTATCGGGAAATAATCAGCCCCAGCATTTT; d_call: NA; j_call: TRBJ1-5; clone_size: few; v_call: TRBV12-3/TRBV12-4
cdr3_aa: CASSLRRTGSTDTQYF; cdr3_nt: TGTGCCAGCAGCTTAAGACGGACAGGGTCCACAGATACGCAGTATTTT; d_call: TRBD1; j_call: TRBJ2-3; clone_size: few; v_call: TRBV11-3
cdr3_aa: CASSESQPDWDYEQYF; cdr3_nt: TGCGCCAGCAGTGAGTCACAGCCTGACTGGGATTACGAGCAGTACTTC; d_call: NA; j_call: TRBJ2-7; clone_size: NA; v_call: TRBV10-2
cdr3_aa: CASSPIARGYNEKLFF; cdr3_nt: TGTGCCAGCAGTCCTATCGCACGGGGCTATAATGAAAAACTGTTTTTT; d_call: NA; j_call: TRBJ1-4; clone_size: few; v_call: TRBV27
cdr3_aa: CSALAGGGADTQYF; cdr3_nt: TGCAGTGCCCTAGCGGGAGGTGGGGCAGATACGCAGTATTTT; d_call: TRBD2; j_call: TRBJ2-3; clone_size: many; v_call: TRBV20-1
cdr3_aa: CASSPPRGLAADTQYF; cdr3_nt: TGTGCCAGCTCACCACCGAGGGGACTAGCAGCAGATACGCAGTATTTT; d_call: TRBD2; j_call: TRBJ2-3; clone_size: few; v_call: TRBV18
cdr3_aa: CASSFLGATSGRDEQYF; cdr3_nt: TGTGCCAGCAGCTTTCTAGGGGCGACTAGCGGGAGGGACGAGCAGTACTTC; d_call: TRBD2; j_call: TRBJ2-7; clone_size: NA; v_call: TRBV7-9
cdr3_aa: CATSDSAGLNTGELFF; cdr3_nt: TGTGCCACCAGTGATTCGGCAGGGTTGAACACCGGGGAGCTGTTTTTT; d_call: NA; j_call: TRBJ2-2; clone_size: NA; v_call: TRBV24-1
cdr3_aa: CASSYGLAGLTLGELFF; cdr3_nt: TGTGCCAGCAGCTACGGACTAGCGGGACTTACATTGGGGGAGCTGTTTTTT; d_call: TRBD2; j_call: TRBJ2-2; clone_size: few; v_call: TRBV7-2
cdr3_aa: CASSFDSWGLAKETQYF; cdr3_nt: TGTGCCAGCAGCTTCGATTCATGGGGACTAGCTAAAGAGACCCAGTACTTC; d_call: TRBD2; j_call: TRBJ2-5; clone_size: few; v_call: TRBV7-9
cdr3_aa: CASSGGDRSAVFF; cdr3_nt: TGTGCCAGCAGCGGAGGGGACCGAAGCGCAGTTTTCTTT; d_call: NA; j_call: TRBJ1-1; clone_size: NA; v_call: TRBV3-1
cdr3_aa: CASSWRGSLNTEAFF; cdr3_nt: TGTGCCAGTAGCTGGCGGGGCAGTTTGAACACTGAAGCTTTCTTT; d_call: NA; j_call: TRBJ1-1; clone_size: few; v_call: TRBV19
cdr3_aa: CATSDPSRGGTQYF; cdr3_nt: TGTGCCACCAGTGATCCCTCGCGGGGCGGAACGCAGTATTTT; d_call: NA; j_call: TRBJ2-3; clone_size: once; v_call: TRBV24-1
cdr3_aa: CASSLPGLALYNEQFF; cdr3_nt: TGCGCCAGCAGCTTGCCGGGACTAGCGCTCTACAATGAGCAGTTCTTC; d_call: TRBD2; j_call: TRBJ2-1; clone_size: NA; v_call: TRBV5-1
cdr3_aa: CASSKVGVSQPQHF; cdr3_nt: TGTGCCAGCAGTAAAGTGGGGGTAAGTCAGCCCCAGCATTTT; d_call: NA; j_call: TRBJ1-5; clone_size: few; v_call: TRBV25-1
cdr3_aa: CAWMRYTEAFF; cdr3_nt: TGTGCCTGGATGAGATACACTGAAGCTTTCTTT; d_call: NA; j_call: TRBJ1-1; clone_size: few; v_call: TRBV30
cdr3_aa: CASSRGGTGGGEQFF; cdr3_nt: TGTGCCAGCAGCCGAGGCGGGACAGGGGGCGGTGAGCAGTTCTTC; d_call: TRBD1; j_call: TRBJ2-1; clone_size: NA; v_call: TRBV3-1
cdr3_aa: CSVIPLEQFF; cdr3_nt: TGCAGCGTCATCCCCCTGGAGCAGTTCTTC; d_call: NA; j_call: TRBJ2-1; clone_size: many; v_call: TRBV29-1
cdr3_aa: CASKREMNTGELFF; cdr3_nt: TGTGCCAGCAAAAGGGAAATGAACACCGGGGAGCTGTTTTTT; d_call: NA; j_call: TRBJ2-2; clone_size: many; v_call: TRBV12-3/TRBV12-4
cdr3_aa: CASSNPGGPVYEQFF; cdr3_nt: TGTGCCAGTAGTAATCCGGGAGGGCCGGTCTATGAGCAGTTCTTC; d_call: TRBD2; j_call: TRBJ2-1; clone_size: few; v_call: TRBV19
cdr3_aa: CASSDRGQDGQFF; cdr3_nt: TGTGCCAGCAGTGATCGGGGACAGGATGGGCAGTTCTTC; d_call: TRBD1; j_call: TRBJ2-1; clone_size: many; v_call: TRBV25-1
cdr3_aa: CASSFALAGGYNEQFF; cdr3_nt: TGTGCCAGCAGCTTTGCCCTAGCGGGGGGATACAATGAGCAGTTCTTC; d_call: TRBD2; j_call: TRBJ2-1; clone_size: few; v_call: TRBV7-6
cdr3_aa: CASGLGPHNEQFF; cdr3_nt: TGTGCTAGTGGTTTGGGGCCACACAATGAGCAGTTCTTC; d_call: NA; j_call: TRBJ2-1; clone_size: few; v_call: TRBV12-5
cdr3_aa: CASKSRSNQPQHF; cdr3_nt: TGTGCCAGCAAGAGCCGGAGCAATCAGCCCCAGCATTTT; d_call: NA; j_call: TRBJ1-5; clone_size: many; v_call: TRBV12-3/TRBV12-4
cdr3_aa: CASSVAGGPYNEQFF; cdr3_nt: TGTGCCAGCAGCGTGGCGGGAGGCCCCTACAATGAGCAGTTCTTC; d_call: TRBD2; j_call: TRBJ2-1; clone_size: many; v_call: TRBV9
cdr3_aa: CASSQSLLSGNTIYF; cdr3_nt: TGTGCCAGCAGCCAATCGCTTCTTTCTGGAAACACCATATATTTT; d_call: NA; j_call: TRBJ1-3; clone_size: few; v_call: TRBV3-1
cdr3_aa: CASSLNSNEKLFF; cdr3_nt: TGTGCCAGCAGTTTGAACTCTAATGAAAAACTGTTTTTT; d_call: NA; j_call: TRBJ1-4; clone_size: many; v_call: TRBV12-3/TRBV12-4
cdr3_aa: CATLADSYNEQFF; cdr3_nt: TGTGCCACGTTAGCGGATTCCTACAATGAGCAGTTCTTC; d_call: NA; j_call: TRBJ2-1; clone_size: many; v_call: TRBV12-3/TRBV12-4
cdr3_aa: CASSYGDGLAGGNTVELFF; cdr3_nt: TGTGCCAGCAGTTACGGAGACGGGCTAGCGGGAGGGAACACCGTGGAGCTGTTTTTT; d_call: TRBD2; j_call: TRBJ2-2; clone_size: NA; v_call: TRBV6-5
cdr3_aa: CASRGRAGSTDTQYF; cdr3_nt: TGCGCCAGCCGGGGCAGGGCCGGGAGCACAGATACGCAGTATTTT; d_call: NA; j_call: TRBJ2-3; clone_size: NA; v_call: TRBV5-1
cdr3_aa: CASSIDNGRSNYGYTF; cdr3_nt: TGTGCCAGTAGTATAGATAACGGCAGATCTAACTATGGCTACACCTTC; d_call: NA; j_call: TRBJ1-2; clone_size: few; v_call: TRBV19
cdr3_aa: CASSLDMTTEAFF; cdr3_nt: TGTGCCAGCAGCTTAGACATGACCACTGAAGCTTTCTTT; d_call: NA; j_call: TRBJ1-1; clone_size: few; v_call: TRBV7-9
cdr3_aa: CAGSDGYQETQYF; cdr3_nt: TGTGCCGGATCGGACGGCTACCAAGAGACCCAGTACTTC; d_call: NA; j_call: TRBJ2-5; clone_size: few; v_call: TRBV2
cdr3_aa: CASSLPFSGRSTDTQYF; cdr3_nt: TGTGCCAGCAGTTTACCCTTTAGCGGGAGGTCCACAGATACGCAGTATTTT; d_call: TRBD2; j_call: TRBJ2-3; clone_size: few; v_call: TRBV27
cdr3_aa: CSARDRGGRLSYNEQFF; cdr3_nt: TGCAGTGCTAGAGATCGAGGGGGTCGGCTCTCCTACAATGAGCAGTTCTTC; d_call: NA; j_call: TRBJ2-1; clone_size: NA; v_call: TRBV20-1
cdr3_aa: CASIYESYEQYF; cdr3_nt: TGTGCCAGCATCTACGAATCCTACGAGCAGTACTTC; d_call: NA; j_call: TRBJ2-7; clone_size: NA; v_call: TRBV7-2
cdr3_aa: CASSWEGEQFF; cdr3_nt: TGTGCCAGCAGCTGGGAGGGTGAGCAGTTCTTC; d_call: TRBD2; j_call: TRBJ2-1; clone_size: many; v_call: TRBV7-8
cdr3_aa: CAISESEGREAFF; cdr3_nt: TGTGCCATCAGTGAGTCAGAGGGCAGGGAAGCTTTCTTT; d_call: NA; j_call: TRBJ1-1; clone_size: NA; v_call: TRBV10-3
cdr3_aa: CASSRLAGGQGNEQFF; cdr3_nt: TGTGCCAGCAGTCGGCTAGCGGGAGGGCAAGGAAATGAGCAGTTCTTC; d_call: TRBD2; j_call: TRBJ2-1; clone_size: NA; v_call: TRBV6-2/TRBV6-3
cdr3_aa: CASSKRQGRDTEAFF; cdr3_nt: TGTGCCAGCAGCAAACGACAGGGACGGGACACTGAAGCTTTCTTT; d_call: TRBD1; j_call: TRBJ1-1; clone_size: few; v_call: TRBV11-3
cdr3_aa: CASSPQSLPGTF; cdr3_nt: TGTGCCAGCTCACCACAGTCCCTTCCGGGGACTTTC; d_call: NA; j_call: TRBJ2-6; clone_size: NA; v_call: TRBV18
cdr3_aa: CASSFSGGYEQFF; cdr3_nt: TGTGCCAGCAGTTTTTCTGGAGGCTATGAGCAGTTCTTC; d_call: NA; j_call: TRBJ2-1; clone_size: few; v_call: TRBV27
cdr3_aa: CSASGRFINEQFF; cdr3_nt: TGCAGTGCTAGCGGGAGGTTCATCAATGAGCAGTTCTTC; d_call: TRBD2; j_call: TRBJ2-1; clone_size: many; v_call: TRBV20-1
cdr3_aa: CASSPPTPPSNEQFF; cdr3_nt: TGTGCCAGCAGCCCCCCGACACCACCTTCCAATGAGCAGTTCTTC; d_call: NA; j_call: TRBJ2-1; clone_size: NA; v_call: TRBV11-2
cdr3_aa: CSALEGETQYF; cdr3_nt: TGCAGTGCTCTCGAAGGGGAGACCCAGTACTTC; d_call: NA; j_call: TRBJ2-5; clone_size: many; v_call: TRBV20-1
cdr3_aa: CSAGRGPGNQPQHF; cdr3_nt: TGCAGTGCCGGCAGGGGGCCGGGCAATCAGCCCCAGCATTTT; d_call: TRBD1; j_call: TRBJ1-5; clone_size: many; v_call: TRBV20-1
cdr3_aa: CASSLAGGAPEKLFF; cdr3_nt: TGCGCCAGCAGCTTGGCCGGGGGCGCCCCTGAAAAACTGTTTTTT; d_call: NA; j_call: TRBJ1-4; clone_size: few; v_call: TRBV5-1
cdr3_aa: CASSRSLDRTNQPQHF; cdr3_nt: TGTGCCAGCAGCCGCAGCCTGGACAGGACCAATCAGCCCCAGCATTTT; d_call: TRBD1; j_call: TRBJ1-5; clone_size: many; v_call: TRBV6-1
cdr3_aa: CSARGTVYNEQFF; cdr3_nt: TGCAGTGCTAGAGGGACAGTATACAATGAGCAGTTCTTC; d_call: NA; j_call: TRBJ2-1; clone_size: many; v_call: TRBV20-1
cdr3_aa: CASSPPVGTQYF; cdr3_nt: TGTGCCAGCAGCCCACCGGTTGGGACCCAGTACTTC; d_call: NA; j_call: TRBJ2-5; clone_size: few; v_call: TRBV5-6
cdr3_aa: CASSHHLTSGNGTQYF; cdr3_nt: TGTGCCAGCAGCCACCACCTTACTAGCGGGAATGGAACGCAGTATTTT; d_call: TRBD2; j_call: TRBJ2-3; clone_size: few; v_call: TRBV4-2
cdr3_aa: CASSSNSNQPQHF; cdr3_nt: TGCGCCAGCAGCTCGAATAGCAATCAGCCCCAGCATTTT; d_call: NA; j_call: TRBJ1-5; clone_size: many; v_call: TRBV5-1
cdr3_aa: CAWTSSRTASTDTQYF; cdr3_nt: TGTGCCTGGACTTCGAGCAGGACAGCTAGCACAGATACGCAGTATTTT; d_call: NA; j_call: TRBJ2-3; clone_size: NA; v_call: TRBV30
cdr3_aa: CASSYRRSGANVLTF; cdr3_nt: TGTGCCAGCAGTTACAGGCGGTCGGGGGCCAACGTCCTGACTTTC; d_call: NA; j_call: TRBJ2-6; clone_size: few; v_call: TRBV6-5
cdr3_aa: CATSDFNGPDTQYF; cdr3_nt: TGTGCCACCAGTGATTTCAATGGGCCAGATACGCAGTATTTT; d_call: NA; j_call: TRBJ2-3; clone_size: few; v_call: TRBV24-1
cdr3_aa: CATSDSGLAGGSGELFF; cdr3_nt: TGTGCCACCAGTGATTCCGGACTAGCGGGAGGATCCGGGGAGCTGTTTTTT; d_call: TRBD2; j_call: TRBJ2-2; clone_size: NA; v_call: TRBV24-1
cdr3_aa: CASRLHRGPKFF; cdr3_nt: TGTGCCAGCAGACTACACAGGGGCCCGAAGTTCTTC; d_call: TRBD1; j_call: TRBJ2-1; clone_size: few; v_call: TRBV7-8